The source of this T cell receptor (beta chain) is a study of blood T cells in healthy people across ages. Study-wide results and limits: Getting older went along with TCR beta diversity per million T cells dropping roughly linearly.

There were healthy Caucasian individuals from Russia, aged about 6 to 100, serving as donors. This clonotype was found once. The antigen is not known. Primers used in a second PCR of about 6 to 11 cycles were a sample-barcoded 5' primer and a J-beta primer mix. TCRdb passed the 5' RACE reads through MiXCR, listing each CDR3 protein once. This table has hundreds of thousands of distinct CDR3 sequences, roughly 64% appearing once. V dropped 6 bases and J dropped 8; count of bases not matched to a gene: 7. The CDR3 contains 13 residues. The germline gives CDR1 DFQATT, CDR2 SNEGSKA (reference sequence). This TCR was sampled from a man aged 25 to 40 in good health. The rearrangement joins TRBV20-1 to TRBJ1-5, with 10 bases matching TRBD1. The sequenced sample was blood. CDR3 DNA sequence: TGCAGTGCCCAGACAGGGGGCGAAGAGCCCCAGCATTTT. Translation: CSAQTGGEEPQHF.